The rows below give T cell receptor beta chains drawn from one sample of a study of blood T cell repertoires in COVID-19. TCRdb's copy holds only in-frame clones and misses some; the assay was immunoSEQ multiplex PCR. The sample lists more than 300,000 clones, about nine tenths occurring once. Sequenced input: PBMCs or T cells enriched from blood (not recorded which). Every receptor here comes from a woman between 18 and 30 years old who had recovered from COVID-19. Both conserved end residues are part of each CDR3. The order of the fields is CDR3 DNA, CDR3 protein, J gene, V gene, D gene, clone size. The D gene is left open where the match is weak. Some rows have no size entry. The others give once, few or many, or a class for an expanded clone.

cdr3_nt: TGTGCCATCAGTTCGACAGGGGCTCGATCTGGAAACACCATATATTTT
cdr3_aa: CAISSTGARSGNTIYF
j_call: TRBJ1-3
v_call: TRBV10-3
d_call: TRBD1
clone_size: .

cdr3_nt: TGTGCCAGTAAGAAATACGCGGGAGGGGGCACCGGGGAGCTGTTTTTT
cdr3_aa: CASKKYAGGGTGELFF
j_call: TRBJ2-2
v_call: TRBV19
d_call: TRBD2
clone_size: .

cdr3_nt: TGTGCCAGCAGCCGAAAAGGCGGACTCTACAATGAGCAGTTCTTC
cdr3_aa: CASSRKGGLYNEQFF
j_call: TRBJ2-1
v_call: TRBV3-1/TRBV3-2
d_call: .
clone_size: .

cdr3_nt: TGTGCCAGCAGCCTTACAGGGGACTATGGCTACACCTTC
cdr3_aa: CASSLTGDYGYTF
j_call: TRBJ1-2
v_call: TRBV3-1/TRBV3-2
d_call: TRBD1
clone_size: few

cdr3_nt: TGTGCCGAGGCCCTCAGCTTCAATCAGCCCCAGCATTTT
cdr3_aa: CAEALSFNQPQHF
j_call: TRBJ1-5
v_call: TRBV6-6
d_call: .
clone_size: .

cdr3_nt: TGTGCTAGTGGTTTGGGACTAGCGGGGGACCGCTACGAGCAGTACTTC
cdr3_aa: CASGLGLAGDRYEQYF
j_call: TRBJ2-7
v_call: TRBV12-5
d_call: TRBD2
clone_size: .

cdr3_nt: TGCGCCAGCAGCTTGGCCACGAGGACTAGCGGCTACAATGAGCAGTTCTTC
cdr3_aa: CASSLATRTSGYNEQFF
j_call: TRBJ2-1
v_call: TRBV5-1
d_call: TRBD2
clone_size: .

cdr3_nt: TGTGCCAGCAGTTCGGCGGGAGCAAGCAATGAGCAGTTCTTC
cdr3_aa: CASSSAGASNEQFF
j_call: TRBJ2-1
v_call: TRBV27
d_call: TRBD2
clone_size: .

cdr3_nt: TGTGCCAGCAGTTACATACCCCTGTACAGGGATGGCTACACCTTC
cdr3_aa: CASSYIPLYRDGYTF
j_call: TRBJ1-2
v_call: TRBV6-5
d_call: .
clone_size: few

cdr3_nt: TGTGCCAGCAGGCAGAACATGAACACTGAAGCTTTCTTT
cdr3_aa: CASRQNMNTEAFF
j_call: TRBJ1-1
v_call: TRBV6-5
d_call: .
clone_size: .

cdr3_nt: TGTGCCAGCCAGACTAGCGGGAACTCCTACGAGCAGTACTTC
cdr3_aa: CASQTSGNSYEQYF
j_call: TRBJ2-7
v_call: TRBV3-1/TRBV3-2
d_call: TRBD2
clone_size: .

cdr3_nt: TGTGCCAGCAGTAAGGACAGGCCTCGGGGTAATCAGCCCCAGCATTTT
cdr3_aa: CASSKDRPRGNQPQHF
j_call: TRBJ1-5
v_call: TRBV2
d_call: TRBD1
clone_size: .

cdr3_nt: TGCGCCAGCAGCTCGGGACAGTCGAATCACTATGGCTACACCTTC
cdr3_aa: CASSSGQSNHYGYTF
j_call: TRBJ1-2
v_call: TRBV5-1
d_call: TRBD1
clone_size: .

cdr3_nt: TGCGCCAGCAGCCTCCCCGGGGTCGTCTATGGCTACACCTTC
cdr3_aa: CASSLPGVVYGYTF
j_call: TRBJ1-2
v_call: TRBV4-1
d_call: .
clone_size: .

cdr3_nt: TGCAGTGCTAGTCCCACCTGGGCTAGCCAGTACAATGAGCAGTTCTTC
cdr3_aa: CSASPTWASQYNEQFF
j_call: TRBJ2-1
v_call: TRBV20-1
d_call: .
clone_size: once

cdr3_nt: TGTGCCAGCTCACCACCAAGAGGCGGGAGTAATGTACGCAATGAGCAGTTCTTC
cdr3_aa: CASSPPRGGSNVRNEQFF
j_call: TRBJ2-1
v_call: TRBV18
d_call: TRBD2
clone_size: .

cdr3_nt: TGTGCCAGCTCACCCTCGGCGGCCACAGATACGCAGTATTTT
cdr3_aa: CASSPSAATDTQYF
j_call: TRBJ2-3
v_call: TRBV18
d_call: .
clone_size: .

cdr3_nt: TGTGCCAGCAGTTTACGGGGGTCCTATGGCTACACCTTC
cdr3_aa: CASSLRGSYGYTF
j_call: TRBJ1-2
v_call: TRBV27
d_call: .
clone_size: .

cdr3_nt: TGTGCCAGCTCCCTCGACAGGGGGGTCTATGGCTACACCTTC
cdr3_aa: CASSLDRGVYGYTF
j_call: TRBJ1-2
v_call: TRBV18
d_call: TRBD1
clone_size: .

cdr3_nt: TGTGCCAGCAGCGTAGGGGGAGCTGGTGGAAACACCATATATTTT
cdr3_aa: CASSVGGAGGNTIYF
j_call: TRBJ1-3
v_call: TRBV9
d_call: .
clone_size: .

cdr3_nt: TGTGCCAGCAGCTTAACCCGGGGCTACGAGCAGTACTTC
cdr3_aa: CASSLTRGYEQYF
j_call: TRBJ2-7
v_call: TRBV11-1
d_call: .
clone_size: .

cdr3_nt: TGTGCCAGCAGCCCGATGCGGACAGGGTTGCTTCGGGGCTATGGCTACACCTTC
cdr3_aa: CASSPMRTGLLRGYGYTF
j_call: TRBJ1-2
v_call: TRBV11-2
d_call: TRBD1
clone_size: .

cdr3_nt: TGTGCCTGGAGTGTACCCCCGGGGGAAGCTTTCTTT
cdr3_aa: CAWSVPPGEAFF
j_call: TRBJ1-1
v_call: TRBV30
d_call: .
clone_size: .

cdr3_nt: TGCGCCACCGCAACGGGACAGGGGACCCGGAGCTCTGGAAACACCATATATTTT
cdr3_aa: CATATGQGTRSSGNTIYF
j_call: TRBJ1-3
v_call: TRBV5-1
d_call: TRBD1
clone_size: .

cdr3_nt: TGTGCCAGCAGCGAGGGACTAGCGGGGCTCTACGAGCAGTACTTC
cdr3_aa: CASSEGLAGLYEQYF
j_call: TRBJ2-7
v_call: TRBV6-2/TRBV6-3
d_call: TRBD2
clone_size: .

cdr3_nt: TGTGCCAGCAGCTTGGAGGGCAATAATTCACCCCTCCACTTT
cdr3_aa: CASSLEGNNSPLHF
j_call: TRBJ1-6
v_call: TRBV13
d_call: .
clone_size: few

cdr3_nt: TGTGCCAGCAGTGAAGTAGCAGGGAATACTGAAGCTTTCTTT
cdr3_aa: CASSEVAGNTEAFF
j_call: TRBJ1-1
v_call: TRBV6-1
d_call: .
clone_size: .

cdr3_nt: TGTGCCAGCAGCCAAGATTACGGGTTCTCTGGAAACACCATATATTTT
cdr3_aa: CASSQDYGFSGNTIYF
j_call: TRBJ1-3
v_call: TRBV3-1/TRBV3-2
d_call: .
clone_size: .

cdr3_nt: TGTGCCATCAGCGGGACAGGGTATGGCTACACCTTC
cdr3_aa: CAISGTGYGYTF
j_call: TRBJ1-2
v_call: TRBV10-3
d_call: TRBD1
clone_size: .

cdr3_nt: TGCGCCAGCACCTTAGTAGCGGGAGGGAGCAATGAGCAGTTCTTC
cdr3_aa: CASTLVAGGSNEQFF
j_call: TRBJ2-1
v_call: TRBV5-1
d_call: TRBD2
clone_size: .

cdr3_nt: TGTGCCAGCAGCTTAGAGGAACTATTGGCTAGCGGGAGCGACGAGCAGTACTTC
cdr3_aa: CASSLEELLASGSDEQYF
j_call: TRBJ2-7
v_call: TRBV7-3
d_call: TRBD2
clone_size: .

cdr3_nt: TGTGCCAGCAGTTTAGCGGGAGGTTCCAATGAGCAGTTCTTC
cdr3_aa: CASSLAGGSNEQFF
j_call: TRBJ2-1
v_call: TRBV27
d_call: TRBD2
clone_size: few

cdr3_nt: TGTGCCAGCACCCGCCACGGGTCTACTCACAATGAGCAGTTCTTC
cdr3_aa: CASTRHGSTHNEQFF
j_call: TRBJ2-1
v_call: TRBV9
d_call: .
clone_size: .

cdr3_nt: TGCGCCAGCAGCTTGACGGGGGAGACCCAGTACTTC
cdr3_aa: CASSLTGETQYF
j_call: TRBJ2-5
v_call: TRBV5-1
d_call: .
clone_size: .

cdr3_nt: TGTGCCAGCAGCCAAGATATGCGGGGCGACTATGGCTACACCTTC
cdr3_aa: CASSQDMRGDYGYTF
j_call: TRBJ1-2
v_call: TRBV4-2
d_call: .
clone_size: .

cdr3_nt: TGTGCCAGCAGCTTCACGGAGCACTCTGGAAACACCATATATTTT
cdr3_aa: CASSFTEHSGNTIYF
j_call: TRBJ1-3
v_call: TRBV7-9
d_call: .
clone_size: .

cdr3_nt: TGTGCCAGCAGCTTCCGACGGAGCCAAGAGACCCAGTACTTC
cdr3_aa: CASSFRRSQETQYF
j_call: TRBJ2-5
v_call: TRBV7-9
d_call: .
clone_size: few

cdr3_nt: TGTGCCAGCAGCTTAAGGACAGGAAGCACAGATACGCAGTATTTT
cdr3_aa: CASSLRTGSTDTQYF
j_call: TRBJ2-3
v_call: TRBV7-9
d_call: TRBD1
clone_size: .

cdr3_nt: TGTGCCAGCAGTGAAGAAGGAGGGTTCCAAGAGACCCAGTACTTC
cdr3_aa: CASSEEGGFQETQYF
j_call: TRBJ2-5
v_call: TRBV2
d_call: .
clone_size: .

cdr3_nt: TGTGCCCGGCCAGGGGATAACCCGTTTAGGGGCACAGATACGCAGTATTTT
cdr3_aa: CARPGDNPFRGTDTQYF
j_call: TRBJ2-3
v_call: TRBV15
d_call: .
clone_size: .

cdr3_nt: TGTGCCAGCAGTCCAATAGATTCTCCTGTCTACACCGGGGAGCTGTTTTTT
cdr3_aa: CASSPIDSPVYTGELFF
j_call: TRBJ2-2
v_call: TRBV6-6
d_call: .
clone_size: .

cdr3_nt: TGCGCCAGCAGCTTCGAGACAGGGCCCTCTGGAAACACCATATATTTT
cdr3_aa: CASSFETGPSGNTIYF
j_call: TRBJ1-3
v_call: TRBV5-1
d_call: TRBD1
clone_size: .

cdr3_nt: TGTGCCAGCAGCCTCCAGGGGGCTCAACAAGAGCAGTTCTTC
cdr3_aa: CASSLQGAQQEQFF
j_call: TRBJ2-1
v_call: TRBV7-9
d_call: TRBD1
clone_size: .

cdr3_nt: TGTGCCAGCAGTTACTCGGGCGGGGGAGAGCAGTACTTC
cdr3_aa: CASSYSGGGEQYF
j_call: TRBJ2-7
v_call: TRBV6-5
d_call: TRBD2
clone_size: .

cdr3_nt: TGTGCCAGCCTAGAGCACACCGGGGAGCTGTTTTTT
cdr3_aa: CASLEHTGELFF
j_call: TRBJ2-2
v_call: TRBV19
d_call: .
clone_size: .

cdr3_nt: TGTGCCTGGACGAGGGCTGCTGGCTACACCTTC
cdr3_aa: CAWTRAAGYTF
j_call: TRBJ1-2
v_call: TRBV30
d_call: .
clone_size: .

cdr3_nt: TGTGCCAGCAGTTTAACGGGCCCGACAGAGTACGAAACCAGCACTGAAGCTTTCTTT
cdr3_aa: CASSLTGPTEYETSTEAFF
j_call: TRBJ1-1
v_call: TRBV27
d_call: .
clone_size: .

cdr3_nt: TGTGCCAGCAGCCCCCAGCGGACGGGCTACACCTTC
cdr3_aa: CASSPQRTGYTF
j_call: TRBJ1-2
v_call: TRBV9
d_call: .
clone_size: .

cdr3_nt: TGTGCCAGCAGTTACACGTCGCCAGGGGATGGCTACACCTTC
cdr3_aa: CASSYTSPGDGYTF
j_call: TRBJ1-2
v_call: TRBV6-5
d_call: .
clone_size: .

cdr3_nt: TGCGCCAGCAGCCAAGGGTCACTAGCGGGGGGGGTTGCAGTGGAGACCCAGTACTTC
cdr3_aa: CASSQGSLAGGVAVETQYF
j_call: TRBJ2-5
v_call: TRBV4-1
d_call: TRBD2
clone_size: .

cdr3_nt: TGTGCCAGCAGCTCCTCGGACTATTGGGGCTACGAGCAGTACTTC
cdr3_aa: CASSSSDYWGYEQYF
j_call: TRBJ2-7
v_call: TRBV11-2
d_call: .
clone_size: .

cdr3_nt: TGTGCCAGCAGCGTAGATTGGGCAGGGCCGAACACTGAAGCTTTCTTT
cdr3_aa: CASSVDWAGPNTEAFF
j_call: TRBJ1-1
v_call: TRBV9
d_call: .
clone_size: .

cdr3_nt: TGTGCCAGCAGCCCGGCGGTGAACACTGAAGCTTTCTTT
cdr3_aa: CASSPAVNTEAFF
j_call: TRBJ1-1
v_call: TRBV7-9
d_call: .
clone_size: .

cdr3_nt: TGTGCCAGCAGCTTATTGGGGCCCGGGGAGCTGTTTTTT
cdr3_aa: CASSLLGPGELFF
j_call: TRBJ2-2
v_call: TRBV7-2
d_call: .
clone_size: .